This TCR beta chain was recorded in a study of OX40 agonist ivuxolimab in advanced cancers. Study summary: The study enrolled dose-escalation patients with hepatocellular carcinoma, melanoma, renal cell or head and neck cancer. Three patients, one with hepatocellular carcinoma and two with cutaneous melanoma, achieved partial responses.

Whole-study results and caveats: Clonal expansion from baseline to week 6 occurred in both CD4+ and CD8+ T cells. The study did not work out the antigen specificity of the expanded peripheral T cells.

Generated by immunoSEQ multiplex PCR, the TCRdb table keeps only in-frame clones and is missing some. Found here are 65,000 to 100,000 clones, approximately 86% of them singletons; the top ten hold 3% to 4.5%. Trimming stripped 2 bases from V and 7 bases from J, with 18 bases between. Germline CDR1 reads SGHDN; CDR2 reads FVKESK. CDR3 length: 17 residues. Comment on this clone: The antigen remains undetermined.

The chain has TRBV14 and TRBJ1-6; D might be TRBD1 (5 bases). This TCR came from an adult with an advanced solid tumor such as melanoma, head and neck, liver or kidney cancer. The sample in question was CD4+ or CD8+ T cells sorted from blood, obtained in a trial of the OX40 agonist ivuxolimab. The DNA for the CDR3 is TGTGCCAGCAGCCAAATCTCCTGGCGACAGACCAATTCACCCCTCCACTTT. Amino acid sequence: CASSQISWRQTNSPLHF. Variable domain in full (rest from reference TRBV14 and TRBJ1-6): EAGVTQFPSHSVIEKGQTVTLRCDPISGHDNLYWYRRVMGKEIKFLLHFVKESKQDESGMPNNRFLAERTGGTYSTLKVQPAELEDSGVYFCASSQISWRQTNSPLHFGNGTRLTVT.